This record concerns one T cell receptor beta chain sequence. Its antigen is not identified. TCRdb ran MiXCR on the multiplex PCR reads and lists one entry per CDR3 protein. The sample shows about 35,000 distinct CDR3 sequences, 36% of them seen only once. This specimen comes from a study of breast tumors, draining lymph nodes, adjacent tissues. Study observations and caveats: Tumor and nontumor repertoires were significantly more similar in luminal-like than in basal-like breast cancer. Tumor TCR diversity was below lymph nodes but above nontumor tissue. Tumor T cell lymph node origin was a supported hypothesis, not proven. The data were judged consistent with most tumor T cells coming from lymph node and expanding in tumor.

The CDR3 runs 16 residues. Germline CDR1 reads DFQATT; CDR2 reads SNEGSKA (reference sequence). Germline trimming cut 7 bases from V and 2 bases from J; bases unmatched to any gene: 16. The specimen was breast tumor tissue. V gene TRBV20-1 combines with J gene TRBJ2-7, with 8 bases fitting TRBD2. The sequence was obtained from a female donor with breast cancer. Some clones in this sample may be carry-over from other donors' samples. This CDR3 is CSVEGPSGSRPYEQYF. The DNA for the CDR3 is TGCAGTGTAGAAGGCCCCAGCGGGAGTAGGCCCTACGAGCAGTACTTC.